These 20 T cell receptor beta chains originate from one sample sequenced in a study of cytomegalovirus exposure and HLA in healthy donors. Clones were sequenced by immunoSEQ multiplex PCR, and TCRdb holds only the in-frame ones, with some missing. The sample records approximately 160,000 clones, over 80% being singletons. Material for sequencing was PBMCs. Receptors were obtained from a man in his thirties or forties in good health and CMV-seropositive.

The chain links TRBV2 to TRBJ1-5, with D possibly matching TRBD1 (5 bases). This CDR3 is built from 15 residues. The germline CDR1 and CDR2 sequences are SNHLY and FYNNEI. The V end lost 6 bases, the J end lost 4 bases, and 16 bases lay between the germline ends. CDR3 region: CASSFGWAGNQPQHF. In DNA, the CDR3 is TGTGCCAGCAGCTTTGGGTGGGCAGGGAATCAGCCCCAGCATTTT.

This clone was counted a few times. The chain couples TRBV18 to TRBJ1-2, with D uncertain. Germline CDR1 reads KGHSH; CDR2 reads LQKENI. This CDR3 is 13 amino acids long. The V and J ends lost 5 bases and 2 bases respectively, with 9 bases between them. The CDR3 spells CASSAGANYGYTF. CDR3 nucleotide sequence: TGTGCCAGCTCAGCTGGAGCGAACTATGGCTACACCTTC.

This clone appeared a single time. The V call is TRBV10-1, the J call TRBJ2-5, with D possibly matching TRBD1 (5 bases). Trimming pared 3 bases from V and 3 bases from J, leaving 11 bases between. Per germline, CDR1 WNHNN and CDR2 SYGVQD (reference sequence). This CDR3 comprises 14 residues. CDR3 loop: CASSDAVGEETQYF. The CDR3 coding sequence is TGCGCCAGCAGTGATGCGGTAGGGGAAGAGACCCAGTACTTC.

The CDR3 protein is CASSYSRTTYNEQFF. CDR3 nucleotides: TGTGCCAGCAGTTACTCACGGACTACCTACAATGAGCAGTTCTTC. The J gene is TRBJ2-1, the V gene TRBV6-5; a weak D match, TRBD2 (6 bases). Per the germline V gene, CDR1 is MNHEY and CDR2 is SVGAGI. Trimming removed 0 bases at V and 2 bases at J, with 8 bases between. The CDR3 extends over 15 amino acids.

The V and J genes are TRBV4-3 and TRBJ2-7, with TRBD1 matching 9 bases. The CDR3 contains 15 residues. J was trimmed by 1 base and V by 3 bases; bases with no gene match: 4. Germline lookup yields CDR1 LGHNA and CDR2 YSLEER. The CDR3 bases are TGCGCCAGCAGCCAGGGACAGGGTTCATCCTACGAGCAGTACTTC. Protein sequence: CASSQGQGSSYEQYF.

This clone was seen only a few times. The chain recombines TRBV5-4 with TRBJ1-4; possible D gene TRBD1, 6 bases. Germline assignment: CDR1 SGHNT and CDR2 YYREEE (reference sequence). V was cut by 0 bases and J by 6 bases, with 9 bases left in between. The CDR3 covers 14 residues. CDR3 nucleotide sequence: TGTGCCAGCAGCTTGGACAGGGCCGATGAAAAACTGTTTTTT. Its protein is CASSLDRADEKLFF.

The rearrangement uses TRBV13 and TRBJ2-2; TRBD1 agrees at 7 bases. The CDR3 loop spans 14 amino acids. Germline CDR1 PRHDT, CDR2 FYEKMQ (reference sequence). V dropped 6 bases and J dropped 3; count of bases not matched to a gene: 4. The CDR3, as DNA: TGTGCCAGCAGAAACAGGGGAGACACCGGGGAGCTGTTTTTT. This gives the protein CASRNRGDTGELFF.

This clone showed up just once. V and J are TRBV9 and TRBJ2-3; 10 positions agree with TRBD2. The CDR3 loop spans 17 amino acids. Unmatched junction bases numbered 13, after V lost 4 bases and J lost 5 bases. The germline V gene has CDR1 SGDLS and CDR2 YYNGEE. The CDR3 region has the DNA TGTGCCAGCAGCCCCCGCGGTAGCGGGGGGCCGGGAGATACGCAGTATTTT. It encodes CASSPRGSGGPGDTQYF.

This rearrangement joins TRBV4-1 to TRBJ2-7, with 9 bases that match TRBD1. Germline V gene data show CDR1 as MGHRA and CDR2 as YSYEKL. V shed 2 bases and J 4 bases; nucleotides not matched to a gene: 9. The CDR3 has 16 residues. CDR3 nucleotides: TGCGCCAGCAGCCAACAAAGAAGACAGGGGGAGTACGAGCAGTACTTC. Translated: CASSQQRRQGEYEQYF.

The V call is TRBV7-2, the J call TRBJ2-5; TRBD1 aligns across 11 bases. The V gene's germline CDR1 is SGHTA and CDR2 FQGNSA. This CDR3 spans 14 amino acids. After removal of 5 bases from V and 4 bases from J, the junction contained 3 bases not matched to a gene. In DNA, the CDR3 is TGTGCCAGCAGCCAGGACAGGGGGCGAGAGACCCAGTACTTC. Protein sequence: CASSQDRGRETQYF.

The chain links TRBV7-6 to TRBJ1-4, with D possibly matching TRBD1 (5 bases). V was pared by 5 bases and J by 6 bases, with 19 bases between. Germline values: CDR1 SGHVS, CDR2 FNYEAQ. The CDR3 has 16 amino acids. The CDR3 bases are TGTGCCAGCAGCCTAGAATACGGGGGGACGTATGAAAAACTGTTTTTT. Its translation: CASSLEYGGTYEKLFF.

The chain links TRBV19 to TRBJ2-1; 7 bases align to TRBD1. The CDR3 loop spans 16 amino acids. From germline, CDR1 is LNHDA and CDR2 SQIVND (reference sequence). Trimming cost V 3 bases and J 1 base; bases outside gene matches: 6. CDR3 region: CASSILRGPSYNEQFF. In DNA, the CDR3 is TGTGCCAGTAGTATTCTAAGGGGGCCTTCCTACAATGAGCAGTTCTTC.

In its sample, this clone was seen once. The V gene is TRBV21-1, the J gene TRBJ2-1; no check of the table's D call, TRBD2, against the DNA was made. TRBV21-1 is termed a pseudogene. The CDR3 is 14 residues long. The CDR3 loop is CASSKWYSLTGRFF. Here the CDR3 DNA reads TGTGCCAGCAGCAAATGGTACAGCCTTACCGGGAGGTTCTTC.

The V gene is TRBV4-3, the J gene TRBJ2-1, with 14 bases lining up with TRBD2. Trimming took 4 bases from V and 15 from J; bases not matched to a gene: 5. CDR1 is LGHNA, CDR2 YSLEER, per germline. The CDR3 extends over 13 amino acids. CDR3 sequence (DNA): TGCGCCAGCAGCCCGCGACTAGCGGGGGGGTGGTTCTTC. Translated, it gives CASSPRLAGGWFF.

The gene calls are TRBV2 and TRBJ2-5; 14 bases align to TRBD2. Germline V lookup: CDR1 SNHLY, CDR2 FYNNEI. V shed 5 bases and J 4 bases; nucleotides not matched to a gene: 3. CDR3 length: 15 amino acids. The CDR3 nucleotides are TGTGCCAGCAGTCCCGGGACTAGCGGGGGAGAGACCCAGTACTTC. This codes for CASSPGTSGGETQYF.

The genes are TRBV7-6 and TRBJ2-3; 9 positions agree with TRBD1. Germline values: CDR1 SGHVS, CDR2 FNYEAQ. After removal of 0 bases from V and 1 base from J, the junction contained 17 bases not matched to a gene. This CDR3 spans 21 amino acids. The CDR3, as DNA: TGTGCCAGCAGCTTAGCCCTTATGGGACAGGGAGGACAATCAGGCACAGATACGCAGTATTTT. It encodes CASSLALMGQGGQSGTDTQYF.

The rearrangement links TRBV5-1 to TRBJ2-5; the match to TRBD2 covers 11 bases. The CDR3 loop spans 15 amino acids. Unmatched junction bases numbered 5, after V lost 5 bases and J lost 2 bases. Looked up from germline, CDR1 is SGHRS and CDR2 is YFSETQ. The CDR3 coding sequence is TGCGCCAGCAGACTAGCGGGGGCGCATCAAGAGACCCAGTACTTC. Translated: CASRLAGAHQETQYF.

V is TRBV18 and J is TRBJ2-1; 7 nucleotides line up with TRBD1. The CDR3 runs 18 residues. Germline CDR1 is KGHSH and CDR2 is LQKENI. V was clipped by 3 bases and J by 3 bases; unmatched bases: 14. CDR3 sequence: CASSPPPTDRRIYNEQFF. The CDR3 region has the DNA TGTGCCAGCTCACCGCCTCCTACGGACAGGAGAATCTACAATGAGCAGTTCTTC.

The V gene is TRBV19, the J gene TRBJ1-2; TRBD1 is a possible D gene (6 bases). V was shortened by 5 bases and J by 5 bases, with 12 bases between the two germline ends. This CDR3 is 13 amino acids long. CDR1 LNHDA and CDR2 SQIVND come from the germline V gene (reference sequence). The CDR3 sequence: CASSARGFYGYTF. The CDR3 DNA follows: TGTGCCAGTAGTGCCAGGGGCTTTTATGGCTACACCTTC.

This clone has only a few counts. This rearrangement joins TRBV27 to TRBJ2-7; no clear D. Germline CDR1 MNHEY, CDR2 SMNVEV (reference sequence). The V end lost 5 bases, the J end lost 6 bases, and 11 bases lay between the germline ends. The CDR3 runs 12 residues. The CDR3 spells CASSLRGREQYF. The CDR3 nucleotides are TGTGCCAGCAGTCTACGAGGTCGCGAGCAGTACTTC.